These T cell receptor beta chains were read from a single sample in a study of blood T cell repertoires in COVID-19. Clones were sequenced by immunoSEQ multiplex PCR, and TCRdb holds only the in-frame ones, with some missing. This sample has approximately 240,000 clones, with more than 70% found just once. Material: peripheral blood. The receptor source for this set is a woman in her forties who had recovered from COVID-19. Each CDR3 is given with its conserved first and last residue. The D gene is left open where the match is weak. For some rows the clone size is stated as once, few or many, or as a class when expanded; others skip it.

CDR3aa	CDR3nt	d_gene	abundance	v_gene	j_gene
CASSQEGTGRNTIYF	TGTGCCAGCAGCCAGGAGGGGACAGGGAGAAACACCATATATTTT	TRBD1	NA	TRBV5-5	TRBJ1-3
CASSLKNTHSPLHF	TGTGCCAGCAGCTTGAAGAACACCCATTCACCCCTCCACTTT	NA	NA	TRBV7-2	TRBJ1-6
CASSGKAGEQFF	TGTGCCAGCAGCGGGAAAGCGGGTGAGCAGTTCTTC	NA	NA	TRBV2	TRBJ2-1
CAFVAGSTGELFF	TGTGCCTTCGTAGCGGGCAGCACCGGGGAGCTGTTTTTT	TRBD2	NA	TRBV30	TRBJ2-2
CASSLFPSPGGYTF	TGTGCCAGCAGCTTATTCCCCTCCCCCGGTGGCTACACCTTC	NA	NA	TRBV7-9	TRBJ1-2
CASSPGSPGKTTNEKLFF	TGTGCCAGCTCACCAGGCAGTCCGGGGAAAACAACTAATGAAAAACTGTTTTTT	NA	NA	TRBV18	TRBJ1-4
CASSLLRAGGPETQYF	TGCGCCAGCAGCTTGTTGCGAGCGGGGGGCCCAGAGACCCAGTACTTC	TRBD2	NA	TRBV5-1	TRBJ2-5
CAGLGGANVLTF	TGTGCCGGACTTGGAGGGGCCAACGTCCTGACTTTC	NA	once	TRBV30	TRBJ2-6
CASSRDRGYEQYF	TGTGCTAGCAGCCGGGACAGGGGCTACGAGCAGTACTTC	TRBD1	NA	TRBV7-7	TRBJ2-7
CASSQAVSNEKLFF	TGCGCCAGCAGCCAAGCGGTGTCTAATGAAAAACTGTTTTTT	NA	NA	TRBV4-3	TRBJ1-4
CASSLAQGNSGNTIYF	TGTGCCAGCAGCTTAGCGCAGGGAAATTCTGGAAACACCATATATTTT	NA	NA	TRBV7-9	TRBJ1-3
CASSRANSPLHF	TGTGCCAGCAGTCGAGCGAATTCACCCCTCCACTTT	NA	NA	TRBV6-5	TRBJ1-6
CASRRGLAGVEQFF	TGTGCCAGTAGACGAGGACTAGCAGGGGTGGAGCAGTTCTTC	TRBD2	NA	TRBV19	TRBJ2-1
CASSLRERQANEKLFF	TGTGCCAGCTCACTACGGGAAAGGCAGGCTAATGAAAAACTGTTTTTT	NA	NA	TRBV18	TRBJ1-4
CASSQDLAGEWVYNEQFF	TGCGCCAGCAGCCAAGATCTAGCGGGAGAATGGGTGTACAATGAGCAGTTCTTC	TRBD2	NA	TRBV4-3	TRBJ2-1
CASSLAPPAGTDTQYF	TGTGCCAGCAGTTTAGCTCCTCCGGCGGGGACAGATACGCAGTATTTT	NA	NA	TRBV6-5	TRBJ2-3
CASSLGGGAPGNQPQHF	TGTGCCAGCAGTTTGGGTGGAGGGGCGCCGGGCAATCAGCCCCAGCATTTT	NA	NA	TRBV28	TRBJ1-5
CASSLFARNYNSPLHF	TGTGCCAGCAGTTTATTTGCCAGGAACTATAATTCACCCCTCCACTTT	NA	NA	TRBV28	TRBJ1-6
CASSLPPGTANSPLHF	TGTGCCAGCAGCTTACCCCCCGGGACAGCCAATTCACCCCTCCACTTT	TRBD1	NA	TRBV11-3	TRBJ1-6
CASSAGERDEKLFF	TGTGCCAGCAGCGCAGGGGAACGAGACGAAAAACTGTTTTTT	NA	NA	TRBV9	TRBJ1-4
CASSLGYRGLVYSNQPQHF	TGTGCCAGCAGTTTAGGATACAGGGGGCTCGTATATAGCAATCAGCCCCAGCATTTT	TRBD1	NA	TRBV28	TRBJ1-5
CASSYRGEQYF	TGTGCCAGCAGCTACAGGGGGGAGCAGTACTTC	TRBD1	NA	TRBV6-1	TRBJ2-7
CTGGTASYEQYF	TGTACCGGCGGGACAGCGTCCTACGAGCAGTACTTC	NA	NA	TRBV30	TRBJ2-7
CASSLVPGLGETQYF	TGTGCCAGCAGCTTAGTCCCGGGTTTAGGAGAGACCCAGTACTTC	NA	NA	TRBV7-2	TRBJ2-5
CASRKAGGSADTQYF	TGTGCCAGCCGTAAAGCGGGAGGATCGGCAGATACGCAGTATTTT	TRBD2	once	TRBV6-1	TRBJ2-3
CASSLHALPGEQFF	TGTGCCAGTAGTCTTCATGCCCTCCCGGGTGAGCAGTTCTTC	NA	NA	TRBV19	TRBJ2-1
CASSFGYYTDTQYF	TGTGCCAGCAGCTTTGGCTACTACACAGATACGCAGTATTTT	NA	NA	TRBV7-2	TRBJ2-3
CATSGSAGAPRNSYNEQFF	TGTGCCACCAGTGGGTCAGCGGGAGCTCCTAGGAACTCCTACAATGAGCAGTTCTTC	TRBD2	NA	TRBV24-1	TRBJ2-1
CASSSRQGPNEQYF	TGTGCCAGCAGCAGCCGACAGGGTCCAAACGAGCAGTACTTC	TRBD1	NA	TRBV25-1	TRBJ2-7
CASSSAGGFYNEQFF	TGTGCCAGCAGTTCAGCGGGGGGCTTCTACAATGAGCAGTTCTTC	TRBD2	NA	TRBV6-6	TRBJ2-1
CASRGLMGAGELFF	TGTGCCAGCAGAGGACTGATGGGCGCCGGGGAGCTGTTTTTT	NA	NA	TRBV9	TRBJ2-2
CASWGGSPTDTQYF	TGTGCCAGCTGGGGGGGGAGCCCCACAGATACGCAGTATTTT	TRBD2	NA	TRBV2	TRBJ2-3
CASRTRSYNSPLHF	TGTGCCAGCCGAACCCGCTCCTATAATTCACCCCTCCACTTT	NA	NA	TRBV30	TRBJ1-6
CASSVDLSYEQYF	TGTGCCAGCTCCGTCGACTTATCCTACGAGCAGTACTTC	NA	NA	TRBV18	TRBJ2-7
CASSQDVGGGQETQYF	TGCGCCAGCAGCCAAGATGTGGGGGGGGGCCAAGAGACCCAGTACTTC	TRBD2	NA	TRBV4-1	TRBJ2-5
CASSVDTGVAYEQYF	TGTGCCAGCAGCGTAGACACCGGAGTGGCCTACGAGCAGTACTTC	NA	NA	TRBV9	TRBJ2-7
CASSRSGGFDEQFF	TGTGCCAGCAGCCGGAGCGGGGGGTTTGATGAGCAGTTCTTC	TRBD2	NA	TRBV7-3	TRBJ2-1
CAWSVARLQETQYF	TGTGCCTGGAGTGTGGCTAGATTACAAGAGACCCAGTACTTC	NA	NA	TRBV30	TRBJ2-5
CASSPDGHSGYEQYF	TGTGCCAGCAGCCCAGACGGGCATAGCGGCTACGAGCAGTACTTC	NA	NA	TRBV7-3	TRBJ2-7
CASGLAKETQYF	TGTGCCAGCGGTCTGGCAAAGGAGACCCAGTACTTC	NA	NA	TRBV7-2	TRBJ2-5
CASSLTAKGRSPLHF	TGTGCCAGCAGCTTAACCGCAAAGGGGCGTTCACCCCTCCACTTT	NA	NA	TRBV7-2	TRBJ1-6
CSAASVGTQYF	TGCAGTGCAGCTAGTGTCGGTACGCAGTATTTT	NA	NA	TRBV20-1	TRBJ2-3
CASSRLAGFTGELFF	TGTGCCAGTAGTCGACTAGCGGGGTTCACCGGGGAGCTGTTTTTT	TRBD2	NA	TRBV19	TRBJ2-2
CASNGERNQPQHF	TGTGCCAGCAACGGAGAACGCAATCAGCCCCAGCATTTT	NA	NA	TRBV2	TRBJ1-5
CASAPQMNQPQHF	TGTGCCAGTGCCCCGCAGATGAATCAGCCCCAGCATTTT	NA	NA	TRBV2	TRBJ1-5
CASSRSGSGRETQYF	TGTGCCAGCAGTCGTAGCGGGTCCGGCCGGGAGACCCAGTACTTC	TRBD2	once	TRBV6-2/TRBV6-3	TRBJ2-5
CASSYERGPTDTQYF	TGTGCCAGCAGTTACGAGCGGGGGCCCACAGATACGCAGTATTTT	TRBD2	NA	TRBV6-5	TRBJ2-3
CATGTGANVLTF	TGTGCTACAGGTACTGGGGCCAACGTCCTGACTTTC	NA	once	TRBV25-1	TRBJ2-6
CASSLAGTGAYEQYF	TGTGCCAGCAGCTTGGCGGGGACAGGGGCCTACGAGCAGTACTTC	TRBD1	NA	TRBV5-8	TRBJ2-7
CASSLPLTGELFF	TGTGCCAGCAGTCTCCCCCTGACCGGGGAGCTGTTTTTT	NA	NA	TRBV5-4	TRBJ2-2
CASSLVEGASQYF	TGTGCCAGCAGCTTAGTTGAGGGGGCGTCTCAGTACTTC	TRBD1	NA	TRBV11-2	TRBJ2-7
CASSHEGLAGISSTDTQYF	TGTGCCAGCAGCCATGAGGGACTAGCGGGGATATCTAGCACAGATACGCAGTATTTT	TRBD2	NA	TRBV9	TRBJ2-3
CASSQEWAGGRGPSPLHF	TGCGCCAGCAGCCAAGAATGGGCAGGAGGCAGGGGGCCTTCACCCCTCCACTTT	TRBD1	once	TRBV4-3	TRBJ1-6